The 20 T cell receptor beta chains listed next were all sequenced from one sample in a study of control samples from healthy donors and cancer patients. Libraries were prepared by immunoSEQ multiplex PCR; TCRdb keeps only in-frame clonotypes and omits some of them. The sample shows 150,000 to 200,000 clones, 94% of them seen only once. Sequences were obtained from blood. These receptors were obtained from a woman in her late teens or twenties in good health.

This chain uses TRBV2 with TRBJ1-3; D is ambiguous. Germline CDR1 reads SNHLY; CDR2 reads FYNNEI. V lost 7 bases and J lost 2, with 24 bases in between. The CDR3 extends over 18 amino acids. CDR3 sequence (DNA): TGTGCCAGCACTTTCAGGAACTGGAGGTTGCAAACTGGAAACACCATATATTTT. Amino acid sequence: CASTFRNWRLQTGNTIYF.

The chain carries TRBV28 and TRBJ1-2; no reliable D call. With 3 bases removed from V and 4 bases from J, the gap between germline ends came to 9 bases. The germline V gene encodes CDR1 MDHEN and CDR2 SYDVKM. This CDR3 has 13 amino acids. The CDR3 loop is CASSFGRIYGYTF. The CDR3 DNA reads as TGTGCCAGCAGTTTTGGCAGAATCTATGGCTACACCTTC.

The J gene is TRBJ1-1, the V gene TRBV28, with 9 nucleotides matching TRBD1. The V gene end was trimmed by 3 bases and the J gene end by 5 bases; junction bases not matched to a gene: 1. This CDR3 is built from 13 residues. Germline V gives CDR1 MDHEN, CDR2 SYDVKM. The CDR3 reads CASSLTGGTEAFF. In nucleotides, the CDR3 is TGTGCCAGCAGTTTGACAGGGGGGACTGAAGCTTTCTTT.

The chain is built from TRBV11-2 and TRBJ1-1; D is perhaps TRBD1 (6 bases). This CDR3 is built from 13 residues. Germline V gives CDR1 SGHAT, CDR2 FQNNGV. Trimming removed 1 base from V and 6 bases from J, with 9 bases in between. In nucleotides, the CDR3 is TGTGCCAGCAGCTTAGTGGAGGGGGCTGAAGCTTTCTTT. Encoded protein: CASSLVEGAEAFF.

V gene TRBV5-6 combines with J gene TRBJ2-7; D remains ambiguous. Germline CDR1 and CDR2: SGHDT and YYEEEE. V shed 0 bases and J shed 3 bases, with 4 bases lying between them. CDR3 length equals 12 residues. The CDR3 reads CASSLDYYEQYF. The CDR3 nucleotides are TGTGCCAGCAGCTTGGATTACTACGAGCAGTACTTC.

This rearrangement joins TRBV10-1 to TRBJ2-5; 8 bases align to TRBD1. Trimming cost V 3 bases and J 1 base; bases outside gene matches: 7. The germline V gene has CDR1 WNHNN and CDR2 SYGVQD (reference sequence). The CDR3 has 16 amino acids. The CDR3 reads CASSDTDREPQETQYF. CDR3 DNA: TGCGCCAGCAGTGATACGGACAGGGAACCCCAAGAGACCCAGTACTTC.

With respect to this clone: At one of its ends the junction is not consistent with the germline gene, which may arise from a read error. This chain uses TRBV6-5 with TRBJ2-6, with D unresolved. The CDR3 sequence is 13 residues long. Germline assignment: CDR1 MNHEY and CDR2 SVGAGI. The CDR3 region is CASSYSRANVLTF. CDR3 sequence (DNA): TGTGCCAGCAGTTACTCTCGGGCCAACGTCCTGACTTTC.

The table lists this clone with a count of one. The chain combines TRBV3-1 (or the pseudogene TRBV3-2) with TRBJ1-1; D not certain. The CDR3 totals 12 residues. V lost 2 bases and J lost 7, with 8 bases in between. Germline V gives CDR1 LGHDT, CDR2 YNNKEL (reference sequence). The CDR3 protein is CASSQTRNEAFF. The CDR3 DNA reads as TGTGCCAGCAGCCAAACACGAAATGAAGCTTTCTTT.

The chain recombines TRBV2 with TRBJ1-4, with D hard to call. Looked up from germline, CDR1 is SNHLY and CDR2 is FYNNEI. The CDR3 length is 15 residues. V lost 3 bases to trimming and J lost 9 bases, with 17 bases between them. CDR3 nucleotides: TGTGCCAGCAGTGACAGCGGGTCGGGGAATCAAAAACTGTTTTTT. Its translation is CASSDSGSGNQKLFF.

The J gene is TRBJ1-1, the V gene TRBV7-2, with D perhaps matching TRBD1 (5 bases). The V gene lost 5 bases and the J gene lost 5 bases, with 12 bases spanning the gap. This CDR3 region has 13 residues. Germline CDR1 SGHTA, CDR2 FQGNSA. The DNA for the CDR3 is TGTGCCAGCAGCCTAAAGCAGGGAACTGAAGCTTTCTTT. Translation gives CASSLKQGTEAFF.

This chain joins TRBV19 and TRBJ1-1; TRBD1 is a possible D gene (5 bases). CDR1 is LNHDA, CDR2 SQIVND, per germline (reference sequence). This CDR3 has 15 residues. Trimming pared 5 bases from V and 1 base from J, leaving 14 bases between. The CDR3 loop is CASSGQGRRNTEAFF. The DNA of the CDR3 is TGTGCCAGTAGTGGCCAGGGACGGAGGAACACTGAAGCTTTCTTT. Full variable domain (rest looked up from reference TRBV19 and TRBJ1-1): DGGITQSPKYLFRKEGQNVTLSCEQNLNHDAMYWYRQDPGQGLRLIYYSQIVNDFQKGDIAEGYSVSREKKESFPLTVTSAQKNPTAFYLCASSGQGRRNTEAFFGQGTRLTVV.

This clone has only one observation. The rearrangement uses TRBV6-5 and TRBJ2-3; perhaps TRBD2 as D (5 bases). V lost 1 base, J lost 0 bases, and 8 bases lay in between. Germline CDR1 reads MNHEY; CDR2 reads SVGAGI. The CDR3 loop spans 15 amino acids. Written as DNA, the CDR3 is TGTGCCAGCAGTTACTTGCAGCGGAGCACAGATACGCAGTATTTT. It yields the protein CASSYLQRSTDTQYF.

V gene TRBV5-6 combines with J gene TRBJ2-7, with 7 bases aligning to TRBD1. V gave up 3 bases and J gave up 4 bases; unmatched junction bases: 4. This CDR3 comprises 13 residues. Per the germline V gene, CDR1 is SGHDT and CDR2 is YYEEEE. The CDR3 spells CASSSGTAYEQYF. The CDR3 nucleotides read TGTGCCAGCAGCTCCGGGACAGCATACGAGCAGTACTTC.

V gene TRBV6-1 combines with J gene TRBJ1-1; 12 bases are a match to TRBD1. CDR3 length equals 16 residues. Germline assignment: CDR1 MNHNS and CDR2 SASEGT. The V gene end was trimmed by 3 bases and the J gene end by 6 bases; junction bases not matched to a gene: 8. The chain's CDR3 is CASSDQGTGGWAEAFF. The CDR3 region has the DNA TGTGCCAGCAGTGACCAGGGGACAGGGGGCTGGGCTGAAGCTTTCTTT.

V usage is TRBV4-1 and J usage is TRBJ2-5; perhaps D is TRBD1 or TRBD2 (5 bases each). Germline V gives CDR1 MGHRA, CDR2 YSYEKL. V shed 0 bases and J shed 5 bases, with 13 bases lying between them. This CDR3 has 15 residues. This CDR3 reads CASSQDWGRRETQYF. The CDR3 nucleotides read TGCGCCAGCAGCCAAGATTGGGGGAGACGGGAGACCCAGTACTTC.

The V and J genes are TRBV2 and TRBJ2-5; D not resolved. V shed 5 bases and J shed 4 bases, with 8 bases lying between them. Germline V gene lookup returns CDR1 SNHLY and CDR2 FYNNEI. This CDR3 comprises 12 residues. The CDR3 reads CASSLRIETQYF. The CDR3 DNA sequence: TGTGCCAGCAGTCTGCGGATAGAGACCCAGTACTTC.

The chain employs TRBV10-3 and TRBJ1-5, with D hard to call. The germline V and J ends were trimmed by 0 bases and 7 bases, with 7 bases remaining between them. CDR3 length equals 13 residues. CDR1 ENHRY and CDR2 SYGVKD come from the germline V gene. The CDR3 loop reads CAISESERQPQHF. The CDR3, as DNA: TGTGCCATCAGTGAGTCGGAAAGACAGCCCCAGCATTTT.

The gene calls are TRBV4-2 and TRBJ1-4, with D perhaps TRBD1 (5 bases). Germline values: CDR1 LGHNA, CDR2 YNFKEQ. This CDR3 contains 15 residues. V lost 4 bases, J lost 8 bases, and 17 bases lay in between. The CDR3 sequence is CASSRRPGRWEKLFF. CDR3 bases: TGTGCCAGCAGCCGGCGCCCGGGGCGTTGGGAAAAACTGTTTTTT.

This sequence joins TRBV24-1 and TRBJ1-5, with D uncertain. The germline V gene has CDR1 KGHDR and CDR2 SFDVKD. The CDR3 extends over 13 amino acids. Deletions cut 5 bases from V and 5 bases from J, with 9 bases between. The CDR3 region is CATSALIHQPQHF. In DNA form, the CDR3 reads TGTGCCACCAGTGCTCTGATCCATCAGCCCCAGCATTTT.

V usage is TRBV27 and J usage is TRBJ1-5; 8 bases are a match to TRBD1. The ends lost 5 bases at V and 7 bases at J; junction bases unmatched: 7. CDR3 length equals 14 residues. From germline, CDR1 is MNHEY and CDR2 SMNVEV (reference sequence). The CDR3 DNA reads TGTGCCAGCAGTCCCGACAGGGGTGGACAGCCCCAGCATTTT. Translated, it gives CASSPDRGGQPQHF.